This T cell receptor beta chain was captured in a study of radiotherapy plus CTLA-4 blockade in lung cancer. Study overall: For 15% to 20% of patients, objective responses occurred, and approximately 30% had disease control. Broader study findings: Among blood TCR repertoires after radiotherapy plus ipilimumab, tumor-derived clones expanded. Response, reportedly, was best predicted by interferon-beta along with early blood T cell clone dynamics.

V gave up 3 bases and J gave up 3 bases; unmatched junction bases: 8. The CDR3 contains 16 residues. CDR1 SEHNR and CDR2 FQNEAQ come from the germline V gene (reference sequence). Clones were sequenced by immunoSEQ multiplex PCR, and TCRdb holds only the in-frame ones, with some missing. The table records 70,000 to 85,000 clones, 74% of them present only once. CTLA-4 blockade using ipilimumab, together with focal radiation, was received by patients with chemo-refractory metastatic non-small-cell lung cancer. Note on this clone: The antigen is unknown.

This receptor was obtained from a human donor with non-small cell lung cancer whose response to radiotherapy plus ipilimumab could not be evaluated. The chain uses TRBV7-9 and TRBJ2-5; 9 nucleotides align to TRBD2. Sequencing used peripheral blood, obtained from a patient treated with radiotherapy plus ipilimumab. CDR3 bases: TGTGCCAGCAGCTTGTGGGCTAGCGGGAATAAAGAGACCCAGTACTTC. This gives the protein CASSLWASGNKETQYF.